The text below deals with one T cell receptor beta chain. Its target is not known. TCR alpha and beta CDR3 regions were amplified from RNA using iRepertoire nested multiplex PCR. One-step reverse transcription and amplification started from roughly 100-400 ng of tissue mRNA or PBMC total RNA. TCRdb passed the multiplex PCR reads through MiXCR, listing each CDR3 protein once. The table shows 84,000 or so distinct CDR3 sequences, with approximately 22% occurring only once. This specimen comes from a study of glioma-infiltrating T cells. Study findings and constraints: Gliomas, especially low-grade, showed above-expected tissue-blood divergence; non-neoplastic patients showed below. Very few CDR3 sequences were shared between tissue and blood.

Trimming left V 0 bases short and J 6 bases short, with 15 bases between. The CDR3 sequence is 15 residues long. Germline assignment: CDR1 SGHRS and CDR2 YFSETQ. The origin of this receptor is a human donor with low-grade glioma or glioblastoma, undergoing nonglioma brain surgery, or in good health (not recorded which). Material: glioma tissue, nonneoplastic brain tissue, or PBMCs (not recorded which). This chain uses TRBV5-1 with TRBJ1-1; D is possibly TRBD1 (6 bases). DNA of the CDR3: TGCGCCAGCAGCTTGGACGGCAGGGGTGGGTCTGAAGCTTTCTTT. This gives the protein CASSLDGRGGSEAFF.